This is a list of T cell receptor beta chains from one sample in a study of T cells in Graves' hyperthyroidism and ophthalmopathy. TCRdb independently ran MiXCR on the multiplex PCR reads; one entry per CDR3 protein. The sample shows 500,000 or so distinct CDR3 sequences, 17% of them seen only once. Material: blood. The receptors originated from a woman under 30 with Graves' ophthalmopathy. Each CDR3 is given with its conserved first and last residue. D genes are given only for firm matches. Some rows have no size entry. The others give once, few or many, or a class for an expanded clone.

j_gene | v_gene | abundance | d_gene | CDR3nt | CDR3aa
TRBJ2-1 | TRBV11-2 | - | TRBD2 | TGTGCCAGCAGCGATCTAGCGGGGGGTAACAATGAGCAGTTCTTC | CASSDLAGGNNEQFF
TRBJ1-5 | TRBV10-3 | few | - | TGTGCCATCAGTGAGAATAAGGGGACCCAGCATTTT | CAISENKGTQHF
TRBJ1-1 | TRBV5-1 | - | - | TGCGCCAGCAGCTTGGCAGGGATAGACACTGAAGCTTTCTTT | CASSLAGIDTEAFF
TRBJ1-2 | TRBV5-8 | few | - | TGTGCCAGCAGCTTGCTCTCGGGGGCACCTTATGGCTACACCTTC | CASSLLSGAPYGYTF
TRBJ2-5 | TRBV20-1 | - | - | TGCAGTGATAGAGAAAGCCAAAGGGTTGGGAAGACCCAGTACTTC | CSDRESQRVGKTQYF
TRBJ1-5 | TRBV18 | many | - | TGTGCCAGCTCACCGGGCCAAGCCAATCAGCCCCAGCATTTT | CASSPGQANQPQHF
TRBJ2-3 | TRBV20-1 | many | - | TGCAGTGCTAGAGATCGGGTTCGAACAGATACGCAGTATTTT | CSARDRVRTDTQYF
TRBJ1-4 | TRBV27 | many | - | TGTGCCAGCAGTTTTGGCGGGGGAAGGGGTGAAAAACTGTTTTTT | CASSFGGGRGEKLFF
TRBJ2-1 | TRBV7-9 | many | - | TGTGCCAGCTTCCTAGCGCCCAATAATGAGCAGTTCTTC | CASFLAPNNEQFF
TRBJ2-6 | TRBV28 | - | - | TGTGCCAGCAGTTTCCCGGGGACCCTGGGGGCCAACGTCCTGACTTTC | CASSFPGTLGANVLTF
TRBJ1-4 | TRBV7-9 | - | TRBD1 | TGTGCCAGCAGCTACGGACAGGGAGGAAATGAAAAACTGTTTTTT | CASSYGQGGNEKLFF
TRBJ2-1 | TRBV14 | few | - | TGTGCCAGCAGCCAAGAATCCAGGGGAGCCTACAATGAGCAGTTCTTC | CASSQESRGAYNEQFF
TRBJ1-1 | TRBV7-3 | many | - | TGTGCCAGCAGCTTGGTCGGCGGCGCGAACACTGAAGCTTTCTTT | CASSLVGGANTEAFF
TRBJ2-7 | TRBV30 | many | - | TGTGCCTGGAGTGCCGGTCGTGACTACGAGCAGTACTTC | CAWSAGRDYEQYF
TRBJ2-7 | TRBV4-3 | few | TRBD1 | TGCGCCAGCAGCCAAGATCGGGACAGCGGACAGTACGAGCAGTACTTC | CASSQDRDSGQYEQYF
TRBJ2-3 | TRBV20-1 | many | TRBD1 | TGCAGTGCTAGAGGGACAGGGGGAGTATTAGAGTCCGATACGCAGTATTTT | CSARGTGGVLESDTQYF
TRBJ2-1 | TRBV15 | few | - | TGTGCCACCAGCAGAGGGGGGGACAATGAGCAGTTCTTC | CATSRGGDNEQFF
TRBJ2-3 | TRBV20-1 | many | - | TGCAGTGTTCACCCGGGGGCTGTAGGCACAGATACGCAGTATTTT | CSVHPGAVGTDTQYF
TRBJ2-5 | TRBV6-4 | many | - | TGTGCCAGCAGTGTTGGGGCAGGGATCCCCCAAGAGACCCAGTACTTC | CASSVGAGIPQETQYF
TRBJ1-1 | TRBV2 | many | - | TGTGCCAGCAGAGGGGAAACTGAAGCTTTCTTT | CASRGETEAFF
TRBJ2-1 | TRBV20-1 | many | TRBD1 | TGCAGTGCTTCCTCCCCTAACAGGGGTAGGGGCGAGCAGTTCTTC | CSASSPNRGRGEQFF
TRBJ2-3 | TRBV27 | many | TRBD1 | TGTGCCCCCGACGAGGGCCAGGGGGTGACAGATACGCAGTATTTT | CAPDEGQGVTDTQYF
TRBJ2-1 | TRBV5-1 | many | TRBD2 | TGCGCCAGCAACCCTAGCGGGGGATTCTCCTACAATGAGCAGTTCTTC | CASNPSGGFSYNEQFF